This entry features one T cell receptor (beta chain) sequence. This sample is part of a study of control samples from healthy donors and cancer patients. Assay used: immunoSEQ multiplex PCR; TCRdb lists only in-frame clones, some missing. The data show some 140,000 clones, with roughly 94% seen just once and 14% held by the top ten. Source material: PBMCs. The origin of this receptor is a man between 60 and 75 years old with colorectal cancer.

The CDR3 bases are TGTGCCAGCAGTATCCCCACGGATGGATCCGGGGAGCTGTTTTTT. Translating it yields CASSIPTDGSGELFF. The rearrangement joins TRBV28 to TRBJ2-2; no reliable D call. CDR3 length equals 15 residues. CDR1 and CDR2 from the germline V gene are MDHEN and SYDVKM. Trimming took 5 bases from V and 6 from J, leaving 16 bases between them.